Listed below are T cell receptor beta chains from one sample, sequenced in a study of CD8 T cells in Susac syndrome. TCRdb passed the immunoSEQ multiplex PCR reads through MiXCR, listing each CDR3 protein once. The table shows 200,000 or so distinct CDR3 sequences, with about 95% occurring only once. Sequences were obtained from CD4+ T cells from PBMCs. Receptor source: a human donor with multiple sclerosis. CDR3s include the opening cysteine and the closing phenylalanine or tryptophan. A D gene is named only where the DNA matches it firmly. The size entry is marked missing in some rows and otherwise reads once, few, many or a size class.

cdr3_length	v_call	j_call	d_call	clone_size	cdr3_nt	cdr3_aa
16	TRBV27	TRBJ1-5	.	.	TGTGCCAGCAGTGAAGGGTCGATGCCTAGCAATCAGCCCCAGCATTTT	CASSEGSMPSNQPQHF
13	TRBV30	TRBJ2-1	TRBD1	.	TGTGCCCTGACAGGGGACGGCTACAATGAGCAGTTCTTC	CALTGDGYNEQFF
12	TRBV6-2/TRBV6-3	TRBJ2-7	.	few	TGTGCCAGCTCCCGGGGGCCTTACGAGCAGTACTTC	CASSRGPYEQYF
15	TRBV9	TRBJ2-3	.	.	TGTGCCAGCAGCGAGGCGTCACCGAGCACAGATACGCAGTATTTT	CASSEASPSTDTQYF
14	TRBV9	TRBJ1-1	.	.	TGTGCCAGCAGCGTGGGGGAGATGAACACTGAAGCTTTCTTT	CASSVGEMNTEAFF
13	TRBV9	TRBJ1-1	.	.	TGTGCCTCGCAAAGGAGGAGTGGCACTGAAGCTTTCTTT	CASQRRSGTEAFF
15	TRBV7-9	TRBJ1-1	.	.	TGTGCCAGCAGCTTAGTGCCGAACTTGAACACTGAAGCTTTCTTT	CASSLVPNLNTEAFF
15	TRBV6-6	TRBJ2-5	.	once	TGTGCCAGCAGTTACGGGGCAGGGAACCAAGAGACCCAGTACTTC	CASSYGAGNQETQYF
15	TRBV30	TRBJ1-6	.	few	TGTGCCTGGAAATTCCCGGGACCTAGCCACTACCCCCTCCACTTT	CAWKFPGPSHYPLHF
13	TRBV24-1	TRBJ2-5	.	.	TGTGCCACCAGTGACATCAGGGTCGAGACCCAGTACTTC	CATSDIRVETQYF
13	TRBV20-1	TRBJ2-7	.	.	TGCAGTGCTAAACCTTATAGCTCCTACGAGCAGTACTTC	CSAKPYSSYEQYF
14	TRBV12-3/TRBV12-4	TRBJ1-5	TRBD1	.	TGTGCCAGCAGTTCGGGACAGCTTAATCAGCCCCAGCATTTT	CASSSGQLNQPQHF
15	TRBV4-2	TRBJ2-7	TRBD1	.	TGTGCCAGCAGCCGAGGACAGGGGGCGAACTACGAGCAGTACTTC	CASSRGQGANYEQYF
15	TRBV10-3	TRBJ2-1	.	once	TGTGCCATCAGTGAGGGGTCGACAGGAATCAATGAGCAGTTCTTC	CAISEGSTGINEQFF
15	TRBV20-1	TRBJ2-5	.	.	TGCAGTGCTTCCTACACTGGACTATCTGGGGAGACCCAGTACTTC	CSASYTGLSGETQYF
12	TRBV30	TRBJ2-4	TRBD2	.	TGTGCCTGGAGTGTTAGCGGGATAATCAGGTACTTC	CAWSVSGIIRYF
13	TRBV29-1	TRBJ2-5	.	once	TGCAGCGTTGACCTGAGTAGTGCGAAGACCCAGTACTTC	CSVDLSSAKTQYF
15	TRBV3-1	TRBJ2-7	TRBD1	.	TGTGCCAGCAGCCAAGATCCGGGACAGGGCTACGAGCAGTACTTC	CASSQDPGQGYEQYF
15	TRBV28	TRBJ2-7	TRBD1	.	TGTGCCAGCAGTTTGGGACAGAGAAGCGGTTTCCAGCAGTACTTC	CASSLGQRSGFQQYF
14	TRBV20-1	TRBJ1-4	.	.	TGCAGTGCTAGAGCGGGAAGCCATAATGAAAAACTGTTTTTT	CSARAGSHNEKLFF
11	TRBV2	TRBJ1-1	.	.	TGTGCCGGCAAGTTGAACACTGAAGCTTTCTTT	CAGKLNTEAFF
13	TRBV29-1	TRBJ1-2	.	.	TGCAGCGTTGGAGAAGGGATGGATTATGGCTACACCTTC	CSVGEGMDYGYTF
14	TRBV12-3/TRBV12-4	TRBJ2-7	TRBD2	once	TGTGCCAGCAGGAGGGACGGGACTACGGCTGAGCAGTACTTC	CASRRDGTTAEQYF
10	TRBV20-1	TRBJ2-1	.	.	TGCAGTGTTCTAGGGAATGAGCAGTTCTTC	CSVLGNEQFF
15	TRBV3-1	TRBJ2-5	.	once	TGTGCCAGCAGCCACCCTAGGGAAGGGCGGGAGACCCAGTACTTC	CASSHPREGRETQYF
15	TRBV5-1	TRBJ1-5	.	.	TGCGCCAGCAGCTCGGGGGCGGCGGATGATCAGCCCCAGCATTTT	CASSSGAADDQPQHF
13	TRBV12-5	TRBJ1-1	.	.	TGTGCTAGTGGTTTGAGGCCGAACACTGAAGCTTTCTTT	CASGLRPNTEAFF
14	TRBV7-9	TRBJ1-5	TRBD1	.	TGTGCCAGCAGTCTAACAGGGGGCAATCAGCCCCAGCATTTT	CASSLTGGNQPQHF
13	TRBV20-1	TRBJ2-1	.	once	TGCAGCGTGCCGGCGAGCTCCTACAATGAGCAGTTCTTC	CSVPASSYNEQFF
12	TRBV7-2	TRBJ2-7	TRBD2	.	TGTGCCAGCGGGACTAGTTCCTGGGAGCAGTACTTC	CASGTSSWEQYF
13	TRBV29-1	TRBJ1-1	.	.	TGCAGCGTTGAGGGGCAGTTGAACACTGAAGCTTTCTTT	CSVEGQLNTEAFF
15	TRBV20-1	TRBJ2-6	.	.	TGCAGTGCTCCCCAGGGTTTCCCTGGGGCCAACGTCCTGACTTTC	CSAPQGFPGANVLTF
14	TRBV12-3/TRBV12-4	TRBJ2-7	TRBD1	.	TGTGCCAGCAGTATGGGACAGGGTCGGTGGGAGCAGTACTTC	CASSMGQGRWEQYF
14	TRBV30	TRBJ1-4	TRBD1	.	TGTGCCTGGAGTTGGGGACAGGGCAAGGAAAAACTGTTTTTT	CAWSWGQGKEKLFF
14	TRBV5-6	TRBJ1-2	.	.	TGTGCCAGCACCAGGGACATAGCCGGCCTTGGCTACACCTTC	CASTRDIAGLGYTF
13	TRBV7-3	TRBJ2-3	.	.	TGTGCCAGCAGTCTAGGGAGTACAGATACGCAGTATTTT	CASSLGSTDTQYF
14	TRBV23-1	TRBJ1-2	.	.	TGCGCCAGCAGTCAACTGGGGTCTAACTATGGCTACACCTTC	CASSQLGSNYGYTF
15	TRBV12-3/TRBV12-4	TRBJ1-2	.	.	TGTGCCAGCAGTTTGGGCCGACCTGCTTTTTATGGCTACACCTTC	CASSLGRPAFYGYTF
14	TRBV20-1	TRBJ2-3	.	.	TGCAGTGCCCAACGGGGACTCCGCACAGATACGCAGTATTTT	CSAQRGLRTDTQYF
15	TRBV7-2	TRBJ1-5	.	.	TGTGCCAGCAGCTTAGCGAACGCAGGGCCCCCGGCCCAGCATTTT	CASSLANAGPPAQHF
13	TRBV9	TRBJ1-1	.	.	TGTGCCAGCAGCGTAGAGATGAACACTGAAGCTTTCTTT	CASSVEMNTEAFF
13	TRBV12-3/TRBV12-4	TRBJ2-7	.	.	TGTGCCAGCAGCCAGGGGACCTACTACGAGCAGTACTTC	CASSQGTYYEQYF